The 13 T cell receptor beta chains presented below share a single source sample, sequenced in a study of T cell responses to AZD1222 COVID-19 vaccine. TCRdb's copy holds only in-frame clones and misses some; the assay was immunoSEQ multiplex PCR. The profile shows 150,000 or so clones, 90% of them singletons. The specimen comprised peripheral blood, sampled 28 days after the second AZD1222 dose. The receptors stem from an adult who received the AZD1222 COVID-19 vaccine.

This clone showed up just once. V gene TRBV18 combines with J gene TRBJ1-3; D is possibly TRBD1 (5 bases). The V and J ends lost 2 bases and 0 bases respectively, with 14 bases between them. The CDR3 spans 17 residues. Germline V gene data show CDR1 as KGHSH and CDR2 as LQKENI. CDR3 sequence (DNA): TGTGCCAGCTCACCATCGTTAGGGGAAGCCTCTGGAAACACCATATATTTT. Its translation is CASSPSLGEASGNTIYF.

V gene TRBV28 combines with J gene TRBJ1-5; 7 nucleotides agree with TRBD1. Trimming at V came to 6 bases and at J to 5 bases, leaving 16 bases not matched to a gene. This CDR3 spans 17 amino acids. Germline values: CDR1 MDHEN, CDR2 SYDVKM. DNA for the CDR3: TGTGCCAGCAGCGCCGACCCGTACAGGGGTGAAGATCAGCCCCAGCATTTT. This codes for CASSADPYRGEDQPQHF. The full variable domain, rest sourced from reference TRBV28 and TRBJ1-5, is DVKVTQSSRYLVKRTGEKVFLECVQDMDHENMFWYRQDPGLGLRLIYFSYDVKMKEKGDIPEGYSVSREKKERFSLILESASTNQTSMYLCASSADPYRGEDQPQHFGDGTRLSIL.

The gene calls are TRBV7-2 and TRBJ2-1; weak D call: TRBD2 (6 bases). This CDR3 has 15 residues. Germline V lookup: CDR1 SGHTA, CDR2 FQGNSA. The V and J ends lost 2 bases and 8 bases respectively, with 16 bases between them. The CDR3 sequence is CASSLRAGLTDEQFF. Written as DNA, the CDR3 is TGTGCCAGCAGCTTAAGGGCTGGACTAACGGATGAGCAGTTCTTC.

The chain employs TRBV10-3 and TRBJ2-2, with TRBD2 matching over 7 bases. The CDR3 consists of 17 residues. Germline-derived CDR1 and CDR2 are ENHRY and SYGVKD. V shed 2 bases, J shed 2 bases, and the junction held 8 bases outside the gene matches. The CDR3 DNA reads TGTGCCATCAGTGAGACCGGGGCTAGCGGAAACACCGGGGAGCTGTTTTTT. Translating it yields CAISETGASGNTGELFF.

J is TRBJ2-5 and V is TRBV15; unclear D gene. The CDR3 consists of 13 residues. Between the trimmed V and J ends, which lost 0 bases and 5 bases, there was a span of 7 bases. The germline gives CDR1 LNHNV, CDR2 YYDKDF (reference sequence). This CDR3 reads CATSRDHSETQYF. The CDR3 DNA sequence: TGTGCCACCAGCAGAGATCACAGCGAGACCCAGTACTTC.

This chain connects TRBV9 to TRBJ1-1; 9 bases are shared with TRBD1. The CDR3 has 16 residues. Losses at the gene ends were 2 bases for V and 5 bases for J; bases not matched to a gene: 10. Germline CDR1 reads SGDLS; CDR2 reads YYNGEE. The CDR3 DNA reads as TGTGCCAGCAGCGTTACAGGGGGCTCGGATGTTACTGAAGCTTTCTTT. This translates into CASSVTGGSDVTEAFF.

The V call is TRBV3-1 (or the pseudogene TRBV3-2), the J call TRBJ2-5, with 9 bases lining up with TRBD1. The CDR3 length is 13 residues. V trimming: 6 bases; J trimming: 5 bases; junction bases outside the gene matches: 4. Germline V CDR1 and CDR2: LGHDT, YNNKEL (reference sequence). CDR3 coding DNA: TGTGCCAGCAGGGACAGGGGACGGGAGACCCAGTACTTC. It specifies CASRDRGRETQYF.

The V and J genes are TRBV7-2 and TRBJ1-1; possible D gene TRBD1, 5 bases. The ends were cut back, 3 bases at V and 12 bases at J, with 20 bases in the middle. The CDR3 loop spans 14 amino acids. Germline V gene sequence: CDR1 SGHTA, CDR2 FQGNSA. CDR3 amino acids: CASSFHSGQEGPFF. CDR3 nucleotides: TGTGCCAGCAGCTTCCACTCTGGACAAGAAGGACCTTTCTTT.

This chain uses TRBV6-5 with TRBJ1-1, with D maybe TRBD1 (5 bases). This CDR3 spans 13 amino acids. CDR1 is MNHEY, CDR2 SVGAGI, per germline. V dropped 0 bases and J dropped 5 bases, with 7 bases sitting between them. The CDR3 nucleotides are TGTGCCAGCAGTTACTCGGACAAAACTGAAGCTTTCTTT. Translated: CASSYSDKTEAFF.

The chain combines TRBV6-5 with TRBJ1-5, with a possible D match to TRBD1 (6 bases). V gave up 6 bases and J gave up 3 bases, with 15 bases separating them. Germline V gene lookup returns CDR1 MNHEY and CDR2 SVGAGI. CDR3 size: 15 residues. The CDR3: CASRIQGLINQPQHF. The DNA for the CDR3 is TGTGCCAGCAGGATACAGGGTTTGATCAATCAGCCCCAGCATTTT.

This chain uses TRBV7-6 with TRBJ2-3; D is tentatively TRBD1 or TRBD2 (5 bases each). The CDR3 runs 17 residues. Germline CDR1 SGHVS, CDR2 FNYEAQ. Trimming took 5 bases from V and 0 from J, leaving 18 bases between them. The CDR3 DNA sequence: TGTGCCAGCAGCATTTCTATCGGACGGGACAGCACAGATACGCAGTATTTT. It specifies CASSISIGRDSTDTQYF.

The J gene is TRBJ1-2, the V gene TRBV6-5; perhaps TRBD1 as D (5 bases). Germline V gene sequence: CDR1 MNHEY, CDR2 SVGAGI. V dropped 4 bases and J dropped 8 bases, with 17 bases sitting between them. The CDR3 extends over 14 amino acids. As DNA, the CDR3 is TGTGCCAGCAGTTTCAGGGAGGTTTCGCGAGGCTACACCTTC. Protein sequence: CASSFREVSRGYTF.

The CDR3 DNA reads TGTGCCAGCCAGCAGATGGAGGGGACTATCTATGGCTACACCTTC. Its protein product is CASQQMEGTIYGYTF. This chain connects TRBV6-6 to TRBJ1-2; maybe TRBD1 (5 bases). The CDR3 is made up of 15 amino acids. Per germline, CDR1 MNHNY and CDR2 SVGAGI (reference sequence). Deletions cut 8 bases from V and 4 bases from J, with 20 bases between.